This is a list of T cell receptor beta chains from one sample in a study of early T cells in non-severe SARS-CoV-2 infection. TCRdb used MiXCR to reprocess the 5' RACE reads, holding one entry per CDR3 protein. The sample lists fewer than 30,000 distinct CDR3 sequences; 5% to 6.5% were seen once. The sequencing input was whole blood. These receptors came from an adult who was a healthcare worker with PCR-confirmed SARS-CoV-2 infection or an uninfected control (not recorded which). CDR3s include the opening cysteine and the closing phenylalanine or tryptophan. The order of the fields is V gene, clone size, D gene, J gene, CDR3 protein, CDR3 DNA. The D gene is left open where the match is weak. Only some rows state a clone size, as once, few, many or a class for expanded clones.

v_gene: TRBV6-5
abundance: many
d_gene: TRBD2
j_gene: TRBJ2-7
CDR3aa: CASTVTSGKSYEQYF
CDR3nt: TGTGCCAGCACCGTGACTAGCGGGAAGAGTTACGAGCAGTACTTC

v_gene: TRBV28
abundance: many
d_gene: .
j_gene: TRBJ2-7
CDR3aa: CASLDTASYEQYF
CDR3nt: TGTGCCAGCTTAGACACAGCTTCCTACGAGCAGTACTTC

v_gene: TRBV20-1
abundance: many
d_gene: TRBD2
j_gene: TRBJ2-7
CDR3aa: CSARDTREGRNEQYF
CDR3nt: TGCAGTGCTAGAGATACACGGGAGGGCCGTAATGAGCAGTACTTC

v_gene: TRBV18
abundance: many
d_gene: .
j_gene: TRBJ1-4
CDR3aa: CASSPGQEVNEKLFF
CDR3nt: TGTGCCAGCTCACCAGGACAAGAAGTAAATGAAAAACTGTTTTTT

v_gene: TRBV20-1
abundance: many
d_gene: TRBD2
j_gene: TRBJ2-1
CDR3aa: CSTTGLAGNEQFF
CDR3nt: TGCAGCACGACCGGACTAGCGGGGAATGAGCAGTTCTTC

v_gene: TRBV19
abundance: .
d_gene: .
j_gene: TRBJ1-2
CDR3aa: CASSSRSYGYTF
CDR3nt: TGTGCCAGTAGTTCTCGCTCATATGGCTACACCTTC

v_gene: TRBV6-1
abundance: few
d_gene: .
j_gene: TRBJ2-1
CDR3aa: CASSEVSRPSSYNEQFF
CDR3nt: TGTGCCAGCAGTGAAGTCAGTCGCCCCAGCTCCTACAATGAGCAGTTCTTC

v_gene: TRBV5-6
abundance: many
d_gene: .
j_gene: TRBJ1-4
CDR3aa: CASSFGTANEKLFF
CDR3nt: TGTGCCAGCAGCTTCGGAACAGCTAATGAAAAACTGTTTTTT

v_gene: TRBV14
abundance: many
d_gene: .
j_gene: TRBJ2-3
CDR3aa: CASSQWELKDTQYF
CDR3nt: TGTGCCAGCAGCCAATGGGAGCTTAAAGATACGCAGTATTTT

v_gene: TRBV6-2/TRBV6-3
abundance: many
d_gene: TRBD1
j_gene: TRBJ2-5
CDR3aa: CASSLLPDRGKETQYF
CDR3nt: TGTGCCAGCAGTTTACTACCGGACAGGGGTAAAGAGACCCAGTACTTC

v_gene: TRBV29-1
abundance: many
d_gene: .
j_gene: TRBJ1-1
CDR3aa: CSVAQGGSTEAFF
CDR3nt: TGCAGCGTTGCACAGGGAGGGAGCACTGAAGCTTTCTTT

v_gene: TRBV28
abundance: many
d_gene: .
j_gene: TRBJ1-1
CDR3aa: CASRPYRRYTEAFF
CDR3nt: TGTGCCAGCAGACCCTATCGACGGTACACTGAAGCTTTCTTT

v_gene: TRBV28
abundance: many
d_gene: TRBD1
j_gene: TRBJ2-3
CDR3aa: CASSDWTGFTDTQYF
CDR3nt: TGTGCCAGCAGCGACTGGACAGGGTTCACAGATACGCAGTATTTT

v_gene: TRBV2
abundance: .
d_gene: .
j_gene: TRBJ2-3
CDR3aa: CASSEGRGHYTQYF
CDR3nt: TGTGCCAGCAGTGAGGGGAGAGGACATTATACGCAGTATTTT

v_gene: TRBV27
abundance: medium-sized
d_gene: TRBD1
j_gene: TRBJ1-5
CDR3aa: CASSLSTGQGSNQPQHF
CDR3nt: TGTGCCAGCAGTTTATCTACGGGACAGGGTAGCAATCAGCCCCAGCATTTT

v_gene: TRBV29-1
abundance: many
d_gene: TRBD1
j_gene: TRBJ2-2
CDR3aa: CSVDRGGTGELFF
CDR3nt: TGCAGCGTCGACAGGGGCGGCACCGGGGAGCTGTTTTTT

v_gene: TRBV18
abundance: .
d_gene: .
j_gene: TRBJ1-3
CDR3aa: CASSETTRTSGNTIYF
CDR3nt: TGTGCCAGCTCTGAAACGACCAGGACCTCTGGAAACACCATATATTTT

v_gene: TRBV7-6
abundance: many
d_gene: TRBD1
j_gene: TRBJ2-5
CDR3aa: CASSLEGGTRETQYF
CDR3nt: TGTGCCAGCAGCTTAGAAGGGGGCACGAGGGAGACCCAGTACTTC

v_gene: TRBV18
abundance: many
d_gene: .
j_gene: TRBJ2-2
CDR3aa: CASSPVRDTGELFF
CDR3nt: TGTGCCAGCTCACCGGTCCGGGACACCGGGGAGCTGTTTTTT

v_gene: TRBV11-2
abundance: many
d_gene: TRBD1
j_gene: TRBJ2-5
CDR3aa: CASSRDRGETQYF
CDR3nt: TGTGCCAGCAGCAGGGACAGGGGAGAGACCCAGTACTTC